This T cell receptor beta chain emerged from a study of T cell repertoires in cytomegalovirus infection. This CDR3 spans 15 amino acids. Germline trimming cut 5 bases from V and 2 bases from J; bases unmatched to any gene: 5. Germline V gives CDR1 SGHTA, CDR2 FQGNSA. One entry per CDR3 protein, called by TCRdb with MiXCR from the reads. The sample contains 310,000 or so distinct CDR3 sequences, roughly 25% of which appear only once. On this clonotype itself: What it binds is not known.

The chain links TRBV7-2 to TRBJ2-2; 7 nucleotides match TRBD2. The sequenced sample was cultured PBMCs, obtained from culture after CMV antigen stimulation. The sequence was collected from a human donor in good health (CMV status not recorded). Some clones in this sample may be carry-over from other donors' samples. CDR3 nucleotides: TGTGCCAGCAGCCCCAGCGGGATAAACACCGGGGAGCTGTTTTTT. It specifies CASSPSGINTGELFF.